This record looks at one T cell receptor beta chain sequence and its context. Authors' analysis steps: Counts of nucleated cells, estimated from reference gene primer amplification, were obtained. Clones were read by immunoSEQ multiplex PCR, and TCRdb kept only the in-frame ones, dropping some. D and trimming were read from the DNA, whereas the V and J calls and clone size are those reported in that table. The sample has 150,000 to 200,000 clones, around 85% seen once; the top ten hold over 2.5%. These data belong to a study of blood T cell repertoires in COVID-19. Overall study: Acute and convalescent COVID-19 specimens originated in the United States, Italy and Spain. T cells, B-cell-depleted T cells, or PBMCs supplied cDNA or gDNA.

The ends lost 3 bases at V and 7 bases at J; junction bases unmatched: 12. The germline V gene encodes CDR1 LGHDT and CDR2 YNNKEL (reference sequence). This CDR3 contains 15 residues. The sequenced sample consisted of peripheral blood. This TCR was sampled from a man between 60 and 75 years old with acute or convalescent COVID-19. J is TRBJ2-7 and V is TRBV3-1 (or the pseudogene TRBV3-2), with 7 bases fitting TRBD1. CDR3 coding DNA: TGTGCCAGCAGCCATTCGGACAGGCTCCCCGGGGAGCAGTACTTC. This codes for CASSHSDRLPGEQYF.